This passage covers 19 T cell receptor beta chains from one sample sequenced in a study of blood T cell repertoires in COVID-19. Some clones are missing from TCRdb's copy, which holds only in-frame ones; the method was immunoSEQ multiplex PCR. The repertoire consists of roughly 40,000 clones, with roughly 88% occurring once and the leading ten covering around 2.3%. The sequenced material came from peripheral blood. The source is a human donor in a cohort sampled during active COVID-19.

The CDR3 loop is CASAETGFNEQFF. The CDR3 region has the DNA TGCGCCAGCGCTGAAACAGGGTTCAATGAGCAGTTCTTC. This sequence joins TRBV10-1 and TRBJ2-1; a possible D gene is TRBD1 (6 bases). The CDR3 is 13 amino acids. The germline V gene encodes CDR1 WNHNN and CDR2 SYGVQD (reference sequence). The V and J ends lost 8 bases and 6 bases respectively, with 14 bases between them.

The gene calls are TRBV6-5 and TRBJ2-5; D is perhaps TRBD2 (5 bases). Germline V gene lookup returns CDR1 MNHEY and CDR2 SVGAGI. V was shortened by 6 bases and J by 0 bases, with 5 bases between the two germline ends. The CDR3 is 12 residues long. CDR3 residues: CASRDYQETQYF. DNA for the CDR3: TGTGCCAGCAGGGACTACCAAGAGACCCAGTACTTC.

The chain joins TRBV27 to TRBJ2-2, with 8 bases aligning to TRBD1. The CDR3 sequence is 15 residues long. CDR1 is MNHEY, CDR2 SMNVEV, per germline (reference sequence). J gave up 2 bases and V 9 bases, and 8 bases lay outside the gene matches. For the CDR3, the DNA is TGTGCCAGTACGGACAGGGACCCTAACACCGGGGAGCTGTTTTTT. Translated, it gives CASTDRDPNTGELFF.

CDR3: CASSSTFGERGNTIYF. In nucleotides, the CDR3 is TGTGCCAGCAGCAGTACGTTCGGGGAACGGGGAAACACCATATATTTT. This chain connects TRBV7-9 to TRBJ1-3; D gene uncertain. The CDR3 length is 16 residues. CDR1 SEHNR and CDR2 FQNEAQ come from the germline V gene (reference sequence). The V gene lost 5 bases and the J gene lost 4 bases, with 18 bases spanning the gap.

CDR3 sequence: CASSLQGSYNSPLHF. In DNA, the CDR3 is TGTGCCAGCTCACTACAGGGTTCCTATAATTCACCCCTCCACTTT. The chain links TRBV18 to TRBJ1-6; tentative D call: TRBD1 (6 bases). V was pared by 4 bases and J by 1 base, with 8 bases between. The length of the CDR3 is 15 residues. Germline V gene sequence: CDR1 KGHSH, CDR2 LQKENI.

The chain combines TRBV6-5 with TRBJ2-2; 8 bases map to TRBD1. Trimming cost V 7 bases and J 5 bases; bases outside gene matches: 9. CDR3 length: 15 residues. CDR1 is MNHEY and CDR2 is SVGAGI in the germline V gene. In nucleotides, the CDR3 is TGTGCCAGCAATTCAGGGGGCGCGGAAACCGGGGAGCTGTTTTTT. This sequence encodes CASNSGGAETGELFF.

This clone showed up just a few times. The V gene is TRBV5-6, the J gene TRBJ1-6; D may be TRBD1 (5 bases). Trimming shortened V by 4 bases and J by 10 bases, and 21 bases separated the two germline ends. CDR1 is SGHDT, CDR2 YYEEEE, per germline. CDR3 length equals 16 residues. As DNA, the CDR3 is TGTGCCAGCAGCCCGCCAACCGGGGGTGTCGACTCACCCCTCCACTTT. This translates into CASSPPTGGVDSPLHF.

The V and J genes are TRBV20-1 and TRBJ1-2; D gene ambiguous. The V gene lost 3 bases and the J gene lost 4 bases, with 21 bases spanning the gap. The length of the CDR3 is 16 residues. Germline values: CDR1 DFQATT, CDR2 SNEGSKA (reference sequence). The CDR3 DNA is TGCAGTGCTAGTCTAGGATTTGGGGAGGTGCCCTATGGCTACACCTTC. Translating gives CSASLGFGEVPYGYTF.

The genes are TRBV7-6 and TRBJ1-2; 7 bases fit TRBD1. Trimming cost V 1 base and J 4 bases; bases outside gene matches: 6. The CDR3 covers 15 residues. Germline V gene sequence: CDR1 SGHVS, CDR2 FNYEAQ. CDR3 residues: CASSLEQGGTYGYTF. CDR3 coding DNA: TGTGCCAGCAGCTTAGAGCAGGGGGGTACCTATGGCTACACCTTC.

This clone was seen a single time. The chain has TRBV13 and TRBJ2-7, with TRBD2 matching 8 bases. Germline values: CDR1 PRHDT, CDR2 FYEKMQ (reference sequence). This CDR3 is built from 15 residues. With 1 base clipped from V and 1 base from J, the junction kept 3 bases outside the gene matches. The DNA for the CDR3 is TGTGCCAGCAGCTTAGAGTCTAGCGGGTCCTACGAGCAGTACTTC. Amino acid sequence: CASSLESSGSYEQYF. Looking up the rest from reference TRBV13 and TRBJ2-7 gives the full variable domain: AAGVIQSPRHLIKEKRETATLKCYPIPRHDTVYWYQQGPGQDPQFLISFYEKMQSDKGSIPDRFSAQQFSDYHSELNMSSLELGDSALYFCASSLESSGSYEQYFGPGTRLTVT.

J is TRBJ2-2 and V is TRBV2, with D unresolved. Germline V gene data show CDR1 as SNHLY and CDR2 as FYNNEI. V was shortened by 6 bases and J by 3 bases, with 11 bases between the two germline ends. The CDR3 covers 14 residues. In nucleotides, the CDR3 is TGTGCCAGCAGGTTAAGACTCGACACCGGGGAGCTGTTTTTT. Its protein product is CASRLRLDTGELFF. Combining the CDR3 with reference TRBV2 and TRBJ2-2 gives the whole variable domain EPEVTQTPSHQVTQMGQEVILRCVPISNHLYFYWYRQILGQKVEFLVSFYNNEISEKSEIFDDQFSVERPDGSNFTLKIRSTKLEDSAMYFCASRLRLDTGELFFGEGSRLTVL.

V and J are TRBV2 and TRBJ1-1; the match to TRBD1 covers 8 bases. The CDR3 loop spans 17 amino acids. The V gene end was trimmed by 5 bases and the J gene end by 11 bases; junction bases not matched to a gene: 22. Germline CDR1 reads SNHLY; CDR2 reads FYNNEI. The CDR3 sequence is CASSPTPPDRGGGHAFF. DNA of the CDR3: TGTGCCAGCAGTCCCACCCCTCCCGACAGGGGAGGGGGTCACGCTTTCTTT.

The chain is built from TRBV5-1 and TRBJ2-3; 10 bases are a match to TRBD2. The V gene end was trimmed by 1 base and the J gene end by 5 bases; junction bases not matched to a gene: 13. The CDR3 has 18 residues. In germline, CDR1 is SGHRS, CDR2 YFSETQ. The CDR3 DNA reads TGCGCCAGCAGCTTGCACTATCTAGCGGGGGCCACCTTAGATACGCAGTATTTT. Protein product: CASSLHYLAGATLDTQYF.

The chain is built from TRBV5-1 and TRBJ2-3, with 12 nucleotides matching TRBD2. CDR3 length: 17 amino acids. Germline assignment: CDR1 SGHRS and CDR2 YFSETQ. J lost 2 bases, V lost 4 bases, and 8 bases had no gene match. The CDR3 spells CASSPVLAGGSTDTQYF. The DNA for the CDR3 is TGCGCCAGCAGCCCCGTACTAGCGGGGGGTTCCACAGATACGCAGTATTTT.

This rearrangement joins TRBV3-1 (or the pseudogene TRBV3-2) to TRBJ2-7, with a possible D match to TRBD1 (6 bases). Between the trimmed V and J ends, which lost 4 bases and 0 bases, there was a span of 13 bases. CDR3 length equals 15 residues. CDR1 and CDR2 from the germline V gene are LGHDT and YNNKEL (reference sequence). The CDR3 loop reads CASSPSTGSSYEQYF. DNA of the CDR3: TGTGCCAGCAGCCCCTCGACAGGATCCTCCTACGAGCAGTACTTC.

This clone appeared a single time. The chain combines TRBV2 with TRBJ2-1; D possibly corresponds to TRBD2 (6 bases). CDR3 size: 15 residues. The V end lost 4 bases, the J end lost 2 bases, and 12 bases lay between the germline ends. The germline CDR1 and CDR2 sequences are SNHLY and FYNNEI. CDR3 bases: TGTGCCAGCAGTGGGCCACGGGGGACCTACAATGAGCAGTTCTTC. Amino acid sequence: CASSGPRGTYNEQFF.

The chain couples TRBV6-2 or TRBV6-3 to TRBJ2-7, with 7 bases matching TRBD1. Germline CDR1 and CDR2: MNHEY and SVGEGT. There are 14 residues in the CDR3. With V trimmed by 6 bases and J by 7 bases, 12 bases remained unmatched. CDR3 DNA: TGTGCCAGCAGCCAAGGGGGCCCCGTCGGGGAGCAGTACTTC. This encodes CASSQGGPVGEQYF.

A few counts support this clone. CDR3 sequence (DNA): TGTGCCAGCAGTGAAGGTCCGGCAGGTGAAAAACTGTTTTTT. It specifies CASSEGPAGEKLFF. This chain uses TRBV6-1 with TRBJ1-4, with no clear D. V was pared by 1 base and J by 7 bases, with 10 bases between. Germline assignment: CDR1 MNHNS and CDR2 SASEGT. The length of the CDR3 is 14 residues.

The CDR3 sequence is CASSSSGGGEQFF. CDR3 coding DNA: TGTGCCAGCAGCTCAAGCGGGGGGGGTGAGCAGTTCTTC. The chain joins TRBV28 to TRBJ2-1; 10 bases agree with TRBD2. The CDR3 spans 13 residues. Per the germline V gene, CDR1 is MDHEN and CDR2 is SYDVKM. Trimming cost V 6 bases and J 9 bases; bases outside gene matches: 5.